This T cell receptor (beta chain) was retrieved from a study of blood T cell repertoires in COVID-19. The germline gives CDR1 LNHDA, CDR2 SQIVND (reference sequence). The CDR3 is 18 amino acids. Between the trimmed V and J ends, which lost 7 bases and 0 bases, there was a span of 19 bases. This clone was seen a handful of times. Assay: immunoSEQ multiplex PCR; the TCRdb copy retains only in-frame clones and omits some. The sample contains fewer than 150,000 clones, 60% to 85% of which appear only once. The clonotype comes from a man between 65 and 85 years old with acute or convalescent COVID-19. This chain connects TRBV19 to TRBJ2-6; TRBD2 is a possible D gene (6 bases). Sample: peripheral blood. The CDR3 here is CASNRLREEGSGANVLTF. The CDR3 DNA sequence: TGTGCCAGTAATCGATTGAGGGAGGAGGGCTCTGGGGCCAACGTCCTGACTTTC. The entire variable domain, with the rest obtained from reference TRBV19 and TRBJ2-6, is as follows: DGGITQSPKYLFRKEGQNVTLSCEQNLNHDAMYWYRQDPGQGLRLIYYSQIVNDFQKGDIAEGYSVSREKKESFPLTVTSAQKNPTAFYLCASNRLREEGSGANVLTFGAGSRLTVL.